Each of the 16 T cell receptor beta chains below was sequenced from the same sample in a study of blood T cell repertoires in COVID-19. The repertoire was sequenced with immunoSEQ multiplex PCR; TCRdb's copy has only in-frame clones and lacks some. Of about 24,000 clones listed, about 81% are singletons. Sequencing was performed on peripheral blood. These receptors originate from a woman aged 70-85 years with COVID-19, enrolled during active disease.

This clone was detected only once. This rearrangement joins TRBV6-5 to TRBJ1-3; D is unresolved. Germline lookup yields CDR1 MNHEY and CDR2 SVGAGI. V shed 6 bases and J shed 0 bases, with 12 bases lying between them. The CDR3 is 15 residues long. The CDR3 sequence is CASREDRNSGNTIYF. As DNA, the CDR3 is TGTGCCAGCAGGGAGGACCGCAACTCTGGAAACACCATATATTTT.

This clone occurred a few times. The chain has TRBV7-2 and TRBJ1-2, with D tentatively TRBD1 (5 bases). Germline assignment: CDR1 SGHTA and CDR2 FQGNSA. There are 14 residues in the CDR3. The ends were cut back, 4 bases at V and 5 bases at J, with 14 bases in the middle. The CDR3: CASSSWGDDYGYTF. The DNA for the CDR3 is TGTGCCAGCAGCTCGTGGGGCGACGATTATGGCTACACCTTC.

The chain is built from TRBV6-1 and TRBJ1-2; possibly TRBD1 for D (5 bases). This CDR3 has 13 amino acids. V was cut by 3 bases and J by 8 bases, with 13 bases left in between. The germline gives CDR1 MNHNS, CDR2 SASEGT. The CDR3 coding sequence is TGTGCCAGCAGTGATCAGGGCGAGCGAGGCTACACCTTC. Encoded protein: CASSDQGERGYTF.

This clone is a singleton in its sample. The rearrangement joins TRBV7-3 to TRBJ2-2, with D maybe TRBD2 (6 bases). Looked up from germline, CDR1 is SGHTA and CDR2 is FQGTGA. The CDR3 has 16 amino acids. The V gene lost 4 bases and the J gene lost 4 bases, with 16 bases spanning the gap. In DNA, the CDR3 is TGTGCCAGCAGCTCCGGGGCCTGGGGAGGCACCGGGGAGCTGTTTTTT. This sequence encodes CASSSGAWGGTGELFF.

The chain recombines TRBV5-8 with TRBJ2-1; the match to TRBD1 covers 11 bases. CDR1 is SGHTS and CDR2 is YDEGEE in the germline V gene. After removal of 1 base from V and 7 bases from J, the junction contained 7 bases not matched to a gene. The CDR3 covers 16 residues. CDR3 coding DNA: TGTGCCAGCAGCTTGAGGGGGACAGGGGGGCGGAATGAGCAGTTCTTC. Translation gives CASSLRGTGGRNEQFF. The complete variable domain, with remaining parts taken from reference TRBV5-8 and TRBJ2-1, reads EAGVTQSPTHLIKTRGQQATLRCSPISGHTSVYWYQQALGLGLQFLLWYDEGEERNRGNFPPRFSGRQFPNYSSELNVNALELEDSALYLCASSLRGTGGRNEQFFGPGTRLTVL.

This clone has only a few counts. V and J are TRBV5-1 and TRBJ1-1, with D maybe TRBD1 (5 bases). The germline V gene encodes CDR1 SGHRS and CDR2 YFSETQ. The CDR3 spans 15 residues. Trimming stripped 4 bases from V and 10 bases from J, with 23 bases between. The CDR3 DNA is TGCGCCAGCAGCCAACCGGACAACCCCCTCCTGGGAGCTTTCTTT. Protein product: CASSQPDNPLLGAFF.

This clone was seen just once. The chain couples TRBV5-1 to TRBJ2-2, with D possibly TRBD2 on 5 matching bases. Germline V gene sequence: CDR1 SGHRS, CDR2 YFSETQ. Trimming took 7 bases from V and 8 from J, leaving 21 bases between them. The length of the CDR3 is 15 residues. The CDR3 DNA sequence: TGCGCCAGCCGGACGGGCGACCCGGGGTTTGGGGAGCTGTTTTTT. It specifies CASRTGDPGFGELFF.

This clone was recorded a few times. CDR3 in DNA: TGTGCCAGCAGTGATTGGACAGGGGATAATTCACCCCTCCACTTT. Amino acids: CASSDWTGDNSPLHF. The chain is built from TRBV25-1 and TRBJ1-6; 9 bases fit TRBD1. Germline V gives CDR1 MGHDK, CDR2 SYGVNS. V lost 3 bases, J lost 5 bases, and 2 bases stayed unmatched. This CDR3 contains 15 residues.

The chain has TRBV6-5 and TRBJ2-3; 7 bases agree with TRBD1. Germline CDR1 is MNHEY and CDR2 is SVGAGI. Unmatched junction bases numbered 3, after V lost 6 bases and J lost 3 bases. This CDR3 is 13 amino acids long. The CDR3: CASSLDRTDTQYF. Written as DNA, the CDR3 is TGTGCCAGCAGCTTGGACAGGACAGATACGCAGTATTTT.

This sequence joins TRBV6-2 or TRBV6-3 and TRBJ1-2, with D tentatively TRBD1 (5 bases). The length of the CDR3 is 14 residues. CDR1 and CDR2 (germline): MNHEY, SVGEGT. Trimming shortened V by 2 bases and J by 6 bases, and 13 bases separated the two germline ends. In DNA, the CDR3 is TGTGCCAGCAGTTACGTCCAGAAAGGGGATGGCTACACCTTC. It translates to CASSYVQKGDGYTF.

The sample holds one count of this clone. This sequence joins TRBV28 and TRBJ1-6; D possibly corresponds to TRBD1 (5 bases). Trimming cost V 6 bases and J 9 bases, with 15 bases left between them. The CDR3 is 14 amino acids. Germline V gene data show CDR1 as MDHEN and CDR2 as SYDVKM. The CDR3 loop reads CASRIVSGGSPLHF. DNA for the CDR3: TGTGCCAGCAGAATAGTATCGGGGGGTTCACCCCTCCACTTT.

The chain couples TRBV11-2 to TRBJ2-5; 7 nucleotides match TRBD2. V trimming: 1 base; J trimming: 4 bases; junction bases outside the gene matches: 3. Germline CDR1 reads SGHAT; CDR2 reads FQNNGV. The CDR3 has 14 residues. DNA for the CDR3: TGTGCCAGCAGCTTAGTCAGGGAGGGAGAGACCCAGTACTTC. It translates to CASSLVREGETQYF.

This clone was seen more than once but under ten times. The chain joins TRBV6-5 to TRBJ2-3, with D possibly being TRBD2 (5 bases). Trimming shortened V by 0 bases and J by 3 bases, and 7 bases separated the two germline ends. The CDR3 is made up of 14 amino acids. CDR1 MNHEY and CDR2 SVGAGI come from the germline V gene. CDR3: CASSYSGRTDTQYF. CDR3 nucleotide sequence: TGTGCCAGCAGTTACTCGGGGAGAACAGATACGCAGTATTTT.

The genes are TRBV4-1 and TRBJ1-3; a possible D gene is TRBD1 (5 bases). This CDR3 region has 16 residues. Germline V gene sequence: CDR1 MGHRA, CDR2 YSYEKL. The V gene lost 1 base and the J gene lost 8 bases, with 18 bases spanning the gap. The CDR3 reads CASSQVGVGGRDTIYF. The CDR3 bases are TGCGCCAGCAGCCAAGTGGGTGTGGGGGGACGAGACACCATATATTTT.

The chain couples TRBV19 to TRBJ1-5; D remains unclear. V lost 7 bases to trimming and J lost 0 bases, with 13 bases between them. This CDR3 comprises 15 residues. Germline V gene data show CDR1 as LNHDA and CDR2 as SQIVND (reference sequence). For the CDR3, the DNA is TGTGCCAGTACCCCCGGAGGCTATAGCAATCAGCCCCAGCATTTT. This sequence encodes CASTPGGYSNQPQHF.

The rearrangement links TRBV2 to TRBJ2-2; 7 bases match TRBD1. The CDR3 is 15 amino acids. V trimming: 4 bases; J trimming: 5 bases; junction bases outside the gene matches: 7. The germline V gene encodes CDR1 SNHLY and CDR2 FYNNEI. The CDR3 DNA reads TGTGCCAGCAGTGTTTTCAGGGGGAGTACCGGGGAGCTGTTTTTT. Translated, it gives CASSVFRGSTGELFF.